This T cell receptor beta chain stems from a study of identical twins. TCRdb reprocessed the 5' RACE reads with MiXCR, giving one entry per CDR3 protein. The repertoire holds about 470,000 distinct CDR3 sequences, with less than 25% as singletons. CDR3 length: 14 residues. CDR1 and CDR2 (germline): SGHNT, YYREEE (reference sequence). With 6 bases clipped from V and 6 bases from J, the junction kept 6 bases outside the gene matches. A further study also used this sample, focusing on T cells expressing NK-cell markers. According to that study: Dominant NKG2C+ clonotypes made up 1.0-7.0% of CD8+ T cells in several donors.

The rearrangement links TRBV5-4 to TRBJ2-1; 10 nucleotides line up with TRBD2. Sequenced input: CD4+ T cells sorted from blood. The source is a woman younger than 35 in good health. CDR3 sequence reads: CASMEREGLNEQFF. CDR3 sequence (DNA): TGTGCCAGCATGGAGCGGGAGGGCCTCAATGAGCAGTTCTTC.